Below are 28 T cell receptor beta chains sequenced from a single sample in a study of identical twins. One entry per CDR3 protein, called by TCRdb with MiXCR from the 5' RACE reads. The sample shows a few hundred thousand distinct CDR3 sequences, 8% to 11% of them seen only once. Source material: memory T cells sorted from blood. The receptors were gathered from a man in his forties or fifties in good health.

This chain links TRBV28 with TRBJ2-5; 7 positions agree with TRBD2. CDR1 is MDHEN, CDR2 SYDVKM, per germline. Trimming took 3 bases from V and 4 from J; bases not matched to a gene: 5. There are 14 residues in the CDR3. CDR3 protein: CASSFGAGVETQYF. In DNA, the CDR3 is TGTGCCAGCAGTTTTGGCGCGGGGGTAGAGACCCAGTACTTC.

The sample holds many counts of this clonotype. V usage is TRBV9 and J usage is TRBJ1-3; D possibly corresponds to TRBD1 (5 bases). The germline V gene has CDR1 SGDLS and CDR2 YYNGEE. Between the trimmed V and J ends, which lost 3 bases and 0 bases, there was a span of 13 bases. CDR3 length equals 16 residues. The CDR3 DNA follows: TGTGCCAGCAGCGCCCAGGGACCGTTCTCTGGAAACACCATATATTTT. Amino acid sequence: CASSAQGPFSGNTIYF.

This CDR3 is CASSFQGANEKLFF. Written as DNA, the CDR3 is TGTGCCAGCAGTTTTCAAGGGGCTAATGAAAAACTGTTTTTT. V usage is TRBV27 and J usage is TRBJ1-4; maybe TRBD1 (5 bases). Germline loops: CDR1 MNHEY, CDR2 SMNVEV (reference sequence). V shed 3 bases and J shed 3 bases, with 8 bases lying between them. The length of the CDR3 is 14 residues.

This clonotype was counted many times. The chain joins TRBV28 to TRBJ2-3, with 9 bases fitting TRBD2. The CDR3 extends over 19 amino acids. V lost 1 base and J lost 1; bases outside the gene matches: 12. Germline V CDR1 and CDR2: MDHEN, SYDVKM. CDR3 in amino acids: CASSLFWADAGGGTDTQYF. CDR3 in DNA: TGTGCCAGCAGTTTATTTTGGGCAGACGCGGGGGGGGGCACAGATACGCAGTATTTT. The full variable domain, rest sourced from reference TRBV28 and TRBJ2-3, is DVKVTQSSRYLVKRTGEKVFLECVQDMDHENMFWYRQDPGLGLRLIYFSYDVKMKEKGDIPEGYSVSREKKERFSLILESASTNQTSMYLCASSLFWADAGGGTDTQYFGPGTRLTVL.

This clonotype was counted many times. The V and J genes are TRBV20-1 and TRBJ2-3; D gene uncertain. V gave up 0 bases and J gave up 1 base, with 17 bases separating them. The CDR3 runs to 17 residues. Germline V lookup: CDR1 DFQATT, CDR2 SNEGSKA (reference sequence). The CDR3: CSARDRNQAVRTDTQYF. The DNA for the CDR3 is TGCAGTGCTAGAGATCGGAACCAGGCGGTGCGCACAGATACGCAGTATTTT.

Ten or more counts support this clonotype. The gene calls are TRBV2 and TRBJ2-3; 10 bases align to TRBD2. This CDR3 is 15 amino acids long. V gave up 5 bases and J gave up 4 bases; unmatched junction bases: 6. The germline V gene has CDR1 SNHLY and CDR2 FYNNEI. CDR3: CASSSTSGQADTQYF. DNA of the CDR3: TGTGCCAGCAGTTCGACTAGCGGGCAAGCAGATACGCAGTATTTT.

This clonotype has at least ten counts. The chain employs TRBV5-1 and TRBJ2-2; D remains unclear. This CDR3 spans 14 amino acids. Trimming left V 4 bases short and J 2 bases short, with 9 bases between. Germline CDR1 and CDR2: SGHRS and YFSETQ. CDR3 loop: CASSIDGNTGELFF. The CDR3 DNA reads TGCGCCAGCAGCATAGACGGAAACACCGGGGAGCTGTTTTTT.

The chain joins TRBV7-6 to TRBJ2-3; tentative D call: TRBD2 (5 bases). The V gene lost 3 bases and the J gene lost 4 bases, with 17 bases spanning the gap. This CDR3 comprises 16 residues. The V gene's germline CDR1 is SGHVS and CDR2 FNYEAQ. DNA for the CDR3: TGTGCCAGCAGCTTTTCGCCACCCAAGGACTCAGATACGCAGTATTTT. Protein product: CASSFSPPKDSDTQYF.

The chain couples TRBV29-1 to TRBJ2-1; D may be TRBD1 or TRBD2 (6 bases each). Germline-derived CDR1 and CDR2 are SQVTM and ANQGSEA. This CDR3 has 17 residues. V dropped 7 bases and J dropped 6 bases, with 28 bases sitting between them. CDR3 coding DNA: TGCAGCGCCCCCGGGGGCAGGAAGCGGGCTCTCCCCAATGAGCAGTTCTTC. Its translation is CSAPGGRKRALPNEQFF.

This chain joins TRBV5-1 and TRBJ2-2, with D possibly TRBD1 on 5 matching bases. Germline CDR1 reads SGHRS; CDR2 reads YFSETQ. The CDR3 consists of 15 residues. The V and J ends lost 1 base and 3 bases respectively, with 10 bases between them. CDR3 bases: TGCGCCAGCAGCTTGTTGGGGCCCGACACCGGGGAGCTGTTTTTT. This codes for CASSLLGPDTGELFF.

This clonotype was seen at least ten times. V gene TRBV11-2 combines with J gene TRBJ2-7; perhaps D is TRBD1 or TRBD2 (5 bases each). Germline V gene sequence: CDR1 SGHAT, CDR2 FQNNGV. The CDR3 runs 15 residues. The ends were cut back, 2 bases at V and 4 bases at J, with 15 bases in the middle. This CDR3 is CASSLSGSRGYEQYF. CDR3 nucleotide sequence: TGTGCCAGCAGCTTATCGGGGTCTAGGGGATACGAGCAGTACTTC.

This chain links TRBV30 with TRBJ1-1; tentatively, D is TRBD1 (5 bases). This CDR3 contains 13 residues. CDR1 GTSNPN and CDR2 SVGIG come from the germline V gene (reference sequence). Trimming pared 3 bases from V and 6 bases from J, leaving 14 bases between. CDR3 amino acids: CAWRWWGGAEAFF. DNA of the CDR3: TGTGCCTGGAGATGGTGGGGAGGGGCTGAAGCTTTCTTT.

This clonotype was recorded once. The chain employs TRBV3-1 and TRBJ2-7; D remains ambiguous. V gave up 0 bases and J gave up 2 bases, with 14 bases separating them. Germline V gives CDR1 LGHDT, CDR2 YNNKEL (reference sequence). The CDR3 is 16 amino acids. DNA for the CDR3: TGTGCCAGCAGCCAAGATAGGGCAGCCTTTACCTACGAGCAGTACTTC. This sequence encodes CASSQDRAAFTYEQYF.

V usage is TRBV7-2 and J usage is TRBJ2-7; D may be TRBD1 or TRBD2 (5 bases each). Germline lookup yields CDR1 SGHTA and CDR2 FQGNSA. This CDR3 is 15 amino acids long. Trimming took off 5 bases at V and 2 bases at J, with 16 bases between the two ends. CDR3 region: CASSRAWDGTYEQYF. CDR3 DNA sequence: TGTGCCAGCAGCAGAGCTTGGGACGGGACCTACGAGCAGTACTTC.

This clonotype was recorded a few times. V gene TRBV9 combines with J gene TRBJ1-1, with D unresolved. The germline gives CDR1 SGDLS, CDR2 YYNGEE. The length of the CDR3 is 13 residues. The ends were cut back, 0 bases at V and 5 bases at J, with 8 bases in the middle. The CDR3 protein is CASSVDPATEAFF. The CDR3 region has the DNA TGTGCCAGCAGCGTAGATCCGGCGACTGAAGCTTTCTTT.

This clonotype was found many times. The chain couples TRBV4-2 to TRBJ2-4; a weak D match, TRBD2 (5 bases). Germline V gene lookup returns CDR1 LGHNA and CDR2 YNFKEQ. V lost 0 bases and J 14 bases, leaving 14 bases between the germline ends. The CDR3 runs to 13 residues. DNA of the CDR3: TGTGCCAGCAGCCAAGATAATGGACTCAAAGAGTACTTC. It specifies CASSQDNGLKEYF.

This clonotype was counted at least ten times. The V gene is TRBV5-1, the J gene TRBJ2-7; D might be TRBD1 or TRBD2, each matching 5 bases. Trimming removed 4 bases from V and 6 bases from J, with 17 bases in between. The germline CDR1 and CDR2 sequences are SGHRS and YFSETQ. The CDR3 spans 14 residues. CDR3 in amino acids: CASSIGTARAEQYF. Written as DNA, the CDR3 is TGCGCCAGCAGCATTGGGACGGCTCGGGCCGAGCAGTACTTC. The whole variable domain, filled in from reference TRBV5-1 and TRBJ2-7, reads KAGVTQTPRYLIKTRGQQVTLSCSPISGHRSVSWYQQTPGQGLQFLFEYFSETQRNKGNFPGRFSGRQFSNSRSEMNVSTLELGDSALYLCASSIGTARAEQYFGPGTRLTVT.

The rearrangement links TRBV20-1 to TRBJ2-7; possible D gene TRBD1, 5 bases. Between the trimmed V and J ends, which lost 3 bases and 7 bases, there was a span of 16 bases. The CDR3 has 13 residues. Germline V gene sequence: CDR1 DFQATT, CDR2 SNEGSKA (reference sequence). The chain's CDR3 is CSARGQPSGEQYF. In DNA, the CDR3 is TGCAGTGCTAGGGGGCAGCCGTCTGGAGAGCAGTACTTC.

V is TRBV6-1 and J is TRBJ2-1; 10 bases align to TRBD2. The germline gives CDR1 MNHNS, CDR2 SASEGT. The CDR3 has 17 amino acids. J gave up 7 bases and V 6 bases, and 15 bases lay outside the gene matches. The CDR3 loop reads CASRWGKLAGLANEQFF. The CDR3 DNA reads as TGTGCCAGCAGATGGGGGAAACTAGCGGGATTGGCTAATGAGCAGTTCTTC.

By sample fraction, this clonotype is medium-sized. The chain joins TRBV27 to TRBJ2-1; D not certain. From germline, CDR1 is MNHEY and CDR2 SMNVEV (reference sequence). V was clipped by 0 bases and J by 6 bases, with 6 bases between them. This CDR3 is built from 13 residues. For the CDR3, the DNA is TGTGCCAGCAGTTTATCCTCCAGCAATGAGCAGTTCTTC. As protein: CASSLSSSNEQFF.

In this sample, this clonotype turned up many times. The V gene is TRBV7-2, the J gene TRBJ2-7; unclear D gene. Trimming took 3 bases from V and 7 from J, leaving 13 bases between them. CDR1 and CDR2 (germline): SGHTA, FQGNSA. The CDR3 is 13 amino acids. The CDR3 DNA reads as TGTGCCAGCAGCTTGGGTTGGGCCGGGGAGCAGTACTTC. Encoded protein: CASSLGWAGEQYF.

The table lists this clonotype with many counts. V usage is TRBV5-6 and J usage is TRBJ2-1, with D perhaps given as TRBD1 or TRBD2 (7 bases each). The CDR3 sequence is 17 residues long. The germline gives CDR1 SGHDT, CDR2 YYEEEE. Trimming cost V 5 bases and J 7 bases, with 25 bases left between them. The CDR3: CASRGTDLANGGNEQFF. The CDR3 DNA reads as TGTGCCAGCAGGGGGACAGATCTGGCTAACGGGGGGAATGAGCAGTTCTTC.

This clonotype was counted ten times or more. The V gene is TRBV12-3 or TRBV12-4, the J gene TRBJ2-2; D gene ambiguous. This CDR3 region has 14 residues. Trimming cost V 3 bases and J 3 bases, with 8 bases left between them. CDR3 loop: CASSLWQYTGELFF. The CDR3 DNA follows: TGTGCCAGCAGTTTGTGGCAGTACACCGGGGAGCTGTTTTTT.

Ten or more counts support this clonotype. J is TRBJ2-5 and V is TRBV29-1, with D unresolved. Germline CDR1 reads SQVTM; CDR2 reads ANQGSEA. Trimming shortened V by 1 base and J by 1 base, and 10 bases separated the two germline ends. This CDR3 has 14 amino acids. The CDR3, as DNA: TGCAGCGTTGAAGCAGCACGGACCCAAGAGACCCAGTACTTC. Protein sequence: CSVEAARTQETQYF.

This clonotype has ten or more counts. The chain uses TRBV5-1 and TRBJ1-1; no clear D. Germline assignment: CDR1 SGHRS and CDR2 YFSETQ. CDR3 length: 17 residues. Trimming took 1 base from V and 4 from J, leaving 20 bases between them. The CDR3 is CASSLSLRSARPTEAFF. As DNA, the CDR3 is TGCGCCAGCAGCTTGAGTCTTCGGTCTGCGCGGCCCACTGAAGCTTTCTTT. Together with reference TRBV5-1 and TRBJ1-1, the CDR3 gives the full variable domain: KAGVTQTPRYLIKTRGQQVTLSCSPISGHRSVSWYQQTPGQGLQFLFEYFSETQRNKGNFPGRFSGRQFSNSRSEMNVSTLELGDSALYLCASSLSLRSARPTEAFFGQGTRLTVV.

Many counts were recorded for this clonotype. The chain joins TRBV20-1 to TRBJ1-5, with D uncertain. Trimming stripped 1 base from V and 1 base from J, with 11 bases between. This CDR3 has 15 amino acids. The germline gives CDR1 DFQATT, CDR2 SNEGSKA (reference sequence). CDR3 nucleotide sequence: TGCAGTGCTAGAGGGTGGGGTGTCAGCAATCAGCCCCAGCATTTT. It is translated as CSARGWGVSNQPQHF.

This clonotype was seen at least ten times. The chain recombines TRBV27 with TRBJ1-1; tentatively, D is TRBD1 (6 bases). The germline V and J ends were trimmed by 10 bases and 1 base, with 22 bases remaining between them. Germline V gene sequence: CDR1 MNHEY, CDR2 SMNVEV (reference sequence). The CDR3 covers 16 residues. The CDR3 reads CATLKGVGRRNTEAFF. CDR3 sequence (DNA): TGTGCCACCTTAAAGGGGGTGGGACGGAGGAACACTGAAGCTTTCTTT.

This chain links TRBV12-3 or TRBV12-4 with TRBJ2-7, with D perhaps TRBD2 (6 bases). Between the trimmed V and J ends, which lost 3 bases and 6 bases, there was a span of 15 bases. The CDR3 loop spans 14 amino acids. The CDR3 region has the DNA TGTGCCAGCAGTTTCGAACTAGCTAAGTCCGAGCAGTACTTC. Its protein is CASSFELAKSEQYF.